These 2 T cell receptor beta chains share one sample of origin, sequenced in a study of T cell responses to AZD1222 COVID-19 vaccine. Sequencing was performed with immunoSEQ multiplex PCR; in TCRdb, only in-frame clones are kept and a portion is missing. The sample holds 30,000 to 35,000 clones; approximately 86% are singletons and the top ten take approximately 7.3%. This sample comprised peripheral blood, obtained on day 0 of AZD1222 vaccination. These receptors originate from an adult in good health.

The gene calls are TRBV5-1 and TRBJ2-7; possible D gene TRBD2, 5 bases. The CDR3 length is 13 residues. Germline CDR1 and CDR2: SGHRS and YFSETQ. Trimming cost V 5 bases and J 2 bases, with 11 bases left between them. The CDR3 protein is CASRRASTYEQYF. For the CDR3, the DNA is TGCGCCAGCAGGCGGGCGAGTACCTACGAGCAGTACTTC.

CDR3: CASSLKLAGQMNTEAFF. The CDR3 DNA is TGCGCCAGCAGCTTGAAGCTGGCAGGGCAGATGAACACTGAAGCTTTCTTT. The V and J genes are TRBV5-1 and TRBJ1-1; the D gene is possibly TRBD1 (5 bases). Germline lookup yields CDR1 SGHRS and CDR2 YFSETQ. Between the trimmed V and J ends, which lost 1 base and 0 bases, there was a span of 16 bases. CDR3 length: 17 residues.